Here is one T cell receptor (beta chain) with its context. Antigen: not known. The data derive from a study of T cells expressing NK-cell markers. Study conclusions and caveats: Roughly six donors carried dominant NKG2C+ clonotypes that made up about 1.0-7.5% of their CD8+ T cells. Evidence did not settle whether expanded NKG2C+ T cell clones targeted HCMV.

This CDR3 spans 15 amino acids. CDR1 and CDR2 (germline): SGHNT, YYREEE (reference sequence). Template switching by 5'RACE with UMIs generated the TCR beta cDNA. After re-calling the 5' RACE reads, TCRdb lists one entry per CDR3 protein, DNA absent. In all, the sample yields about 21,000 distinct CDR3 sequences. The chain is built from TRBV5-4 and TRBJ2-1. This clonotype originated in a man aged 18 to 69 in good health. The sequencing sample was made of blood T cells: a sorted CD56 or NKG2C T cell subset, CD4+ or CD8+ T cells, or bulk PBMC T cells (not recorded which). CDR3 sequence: CASSSLGLPDNEQFF.